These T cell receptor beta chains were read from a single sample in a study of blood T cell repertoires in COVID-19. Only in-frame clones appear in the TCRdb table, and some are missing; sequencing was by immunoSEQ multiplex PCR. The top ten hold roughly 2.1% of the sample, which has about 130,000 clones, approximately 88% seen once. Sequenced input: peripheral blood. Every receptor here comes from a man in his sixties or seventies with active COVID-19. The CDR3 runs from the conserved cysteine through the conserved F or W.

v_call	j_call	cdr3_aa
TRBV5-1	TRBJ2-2	CASSLGLANTGELFF
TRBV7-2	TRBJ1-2	CASSPATKIYGYTF
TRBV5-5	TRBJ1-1	CASSSLGQGAFF
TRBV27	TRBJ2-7	CASSNLESGSEQYF
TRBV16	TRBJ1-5	CASSQSGHSNQPQHF
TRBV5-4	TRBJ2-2	CASSSASGRNTGELFF
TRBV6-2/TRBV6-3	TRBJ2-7	CASSYSRTGGNYEQYF
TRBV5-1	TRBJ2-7	CASSWDRGQFYEQYF
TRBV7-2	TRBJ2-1	CASSLARTSGTRKDSNEQFF
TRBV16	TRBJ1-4	CASSRDRREKLFF
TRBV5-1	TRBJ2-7	CASSISPGQGSYEQYF
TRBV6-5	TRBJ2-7	CASRPDRGRDEQYF
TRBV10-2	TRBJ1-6	CASSPNSPLHF
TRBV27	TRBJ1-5	CASSPYDGIRPQHF
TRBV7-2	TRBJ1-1	CASSRGPKNTEAFF
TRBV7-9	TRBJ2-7	CASRPRGDPSYEQYF
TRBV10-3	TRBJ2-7	CAISRREQGASSGRVLSYEQYF
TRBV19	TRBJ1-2	CASNPTGVNYGYTF
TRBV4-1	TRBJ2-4	CASSQDSGGWRNIQYF
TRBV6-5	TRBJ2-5	CASTTGQGGETQYF
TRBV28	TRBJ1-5	CASTTRQGSNQPQHF
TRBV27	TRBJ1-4	CASSSEGRGGEKLFF
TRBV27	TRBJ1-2	CASSWAQGSNYGYTF
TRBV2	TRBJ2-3	CASSDKREFADTQYF
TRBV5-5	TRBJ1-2	CASSLDLDRRIGYTF
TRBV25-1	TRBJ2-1	CASSEGGYNEQFF
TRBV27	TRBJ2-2	CASSPATGVPSRAGELFF
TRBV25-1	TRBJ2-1	CASSEPGGGPRYNEQFF
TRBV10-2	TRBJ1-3	CASSEIFRNTIYF
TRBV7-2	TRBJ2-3	CASRRGLLAVSDTQYF
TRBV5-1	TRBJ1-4	CASSQQAIQGSNEKLFF
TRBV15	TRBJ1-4	CATSRLQGAGEKLFF
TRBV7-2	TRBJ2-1	CASSFDRTSGYNEQFF
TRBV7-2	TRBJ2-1	CASSPRGRGWEQFF
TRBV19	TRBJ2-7	CASSISGISYEQYF
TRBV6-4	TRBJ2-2	CATHGETGKLFF
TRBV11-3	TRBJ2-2	CASSLYTGELFF
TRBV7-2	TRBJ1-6	CASSPWGTGSTPLHF
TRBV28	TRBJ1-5	CASSSPSRGYSNQPQHF
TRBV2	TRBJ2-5	CASSASVGGAGGETQYF
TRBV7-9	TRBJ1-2	CASSLAGKGGNYGYTF
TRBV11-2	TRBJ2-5	CASSLGLGLGETQYF
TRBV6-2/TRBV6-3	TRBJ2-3	CASSKVGGADTQYF
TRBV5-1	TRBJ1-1	CASSLVGGLNTEAFF
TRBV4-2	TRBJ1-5	CASSQVREDYQPQHF
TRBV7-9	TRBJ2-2	CASSLRGITGELFF
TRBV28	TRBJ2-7	CASSSRVGEQYF
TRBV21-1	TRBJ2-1	CASSKETSGRNEQFF
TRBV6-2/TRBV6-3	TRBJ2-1	CASSMGLAGVREQFF
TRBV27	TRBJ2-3	CASRVTSSTDTQYF
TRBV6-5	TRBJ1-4	CASRQGGIEKLFF
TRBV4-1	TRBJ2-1	CASSQEGTSGRGEQFF
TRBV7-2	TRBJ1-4	CASSSSGTGAKLFF